Each of the 31 T cell receptor beta chains below was sequenced from the same sample in a study of control samples from healthy donors and cancer patients. The data were produced by immunoSEQ multiplex PCR, yet TCRdb's version contains in-frame clones alone and is incomplete. Here the sample spans just under 75,000 clones, less than 90% being singletons. Sequencing input: blood. Receptors were obtained from a woman aged 45-60 years in good health.

The chain employs TRBV2 and TRBJ2-3; D is undetermined. Germline CDR1 reads SNHLY; CDR2 reads FYNNEI. CDR3 length: 13 amino acids. V dropped 4 bases and J dropped 2 bases, with 7 bases sitting between them. CDR3 amino acids: CASSGLTTDTQYF. CDR3 nucleotides: TGTGCCAGCAGTGGACTGACCACAGATACGCAGTATTTT.

The gene calls are TRBV6-1 and TRBJ2-3; 7 positions match TRBD1. Germline lookup yields CDR1 MNHNS and CDR2 SASEGT. J was trimmed by 3 bases and V by 0 bases; bases with no gene match: 6. The length of the CDR3 is 16 residues. The CDR3 region is CASSEAWGTATDTQYF. CDR3 DNA sequence: TGTGCCAGCAGTGAAGCTTGGGGGACAGCGACAGATACGCAGTATTTT.

The gene calls are TRBV7-9 and TRBJ2-5; a weak D match, TRBD2 (5 bases). Germline-derived CDR1 and CDR2 are SEHNR and FQNEAQ (reference sequence). The CDR3 loop spans 17 amino acids. V gave up 1 base and J gave up 4 bases, with 19 bases separating them. CDR3 sequence: CASSLGQQRYYRETQYF. The CDR3 region has the DNA TGTGCCAGCAGCTTAGGTCAACAGCGGTACTATAGAGAGACCCAGTACTTC. Together with reference TRBV7-9 and TRBJ2-5, the CDR3 gives the full variable domain: DTGVSQNPRHKITKRGQNVTFRCDPISEHNRLYWYRQTLGQGPEFLTYFQNEAQLEKSRLLSDRFSAERPKGSFSTLEIQRTEQGDSAMYLCASSLGQQRYYRETQYFGPGTRLLVL.

The chain joins TRBV6-1 to TRBJ1-5; no definite D call. The CDR3 consists of 15 residues. Trimming shortened V by 3 bases and J by 6 bases, and 15 bases separated the two germline ends. Germline V gene lookup returns CDR1 MNHNS and CDR2 SASEGT. The CDR3 bases are TGTGCCAGCAGTGACGGGGTTGGCGGCTTTCAGCCCCAGCATTTT. This codes for CASSDGVGGFQPQHF.

The V gene is TRBV6-5, the J gene TRBJ1-3; D is possibly TRBD1 (5 bases). Trimming removed 6 bases at V and 4 bases at J, with 10 bases between. CDR1 MNHEY and CDR2 SVGAGI come from the germline V gene. The CDR3 runs to 13 residues. The CDR3 DNA sequence: TGTGCCAGCAGATCAGGGACCGGAAACACCATATATTTT. It yields the protein CASRSGTGNTIYF.

The chain combines TRBV2 with TRBJ2-1; no definite D call. The CDR3 is made up of 15 amino acids. V was cut by 1 base and J by 0 bases, with 7 bases left in between. Germline V CDR1 and CDR2: SNHLY, FYNNEI. CDR3 region: CASSEGWSSYNEQFF. CDR3 DNA: TGTGCCAGCAGTGAAGGTTGGAGCTCCTACAATGAGCAGTTCTTC.

Worth noting for this clone: Germline is not matched at one junction end, which may reflect a read error. This chain uses TRBV5-5 with TRBJ2-3; D is perhaps TRBD1 or TRBD2 (5 bases each). CDR3 size: 14 residues. CDR1 is SGHKS and CDR2 is YYEKEE in the germline V gene (reference sequence). CDR3 bases: TGTGCCAGCAACTTGGGGGATCTCACAGATACGCAGTATTTT. It codes for CASNLGDLTDTQYF.

V is TRBV6-1 and J is TRBJ2-5, with 8 bases lining up with TRBD1. V trimming: 0 bases; J trimming: 4 bases; junction bases outside the gene matches: 4. The CDR3 is made up of 15 amino acids. Germline loops: CDR1 MNHNS, CDR2 SASEGT. CDR3 coding DNA: TGTGCCAGCAGTGAAGCTTGGACAGGGCGAGAGACCCAGTACTTC. Translated: CASSEAWTGRETQYF.

The chain is built from TRBV5-1 and TRBJ1-2; TRBD1 matches at 10 bases. Germline values: CDR1 SGHRS, CDR2 YFSETQ. With V trimmed by 5 bases and J by 1 base, 8 bases remained unmatched. This CDR3 is 16 amino acids long. The CDR3 sequence: CASSPLTGGGNYGYTF. The CDR3 DNA follows: TGCGCCAGCAGTCCCTTGACAGGGGGCGGTAACTATGGCTACACCTTC.

This rearrangement joins TRBV10-3 to TRBJ2-2, with unresolved D. CDR1 ENHRY and CDR2 SYGVKD come from the germline V gene. V lost 5 bases and J 2 bases, leaving 9 bases between the germline ends. The CDR3 contains 14 residues. The chain's CDR3 is CAISTHTNTGELFF. CDR3 bases: TGTGCCATCAGTACCCATACAAACACCGGGGAGCTGTTTTTT.

Only a few counts were recorded for this clone. The V call is TRBV3-1 (or the pseudogene TRBV3-2), the J call TRBJ2-2; 7 nucleotides align to TRBD2. V was clipped by 4 bases and J by 5 bases; unmatched bases: 7. This CDR3 has 15 residues. Germline V CDR1 and CDR2: LGHDT, YNNKEL (reference sequence). CDR3 coding DNA: TGTGCCAGCAGCCCTTTACGCGGGGGAACCGGGGAGCTGTTTTTT. Its translation is CASSPLRGGTGELFF.

This rearrangement joins TRBV3-1 (or the pseudogene TRBV3-2) to TRBJ1-1; 7 nucleotides agree with TRBD1. The CDR3 contains 17 residues. With V trimmed by 4 bases and J by 3 bases, 14 bases remained unmatched. Looked up from germline, CDR1 is LGHDT and CDR2 is YNNKEL (reference sequence). This CDR3 is CASSRLGQAAPDTEAFF. CDR3 in DNA: TGTGCCAGCAGCCGCCTCGGACAGGCGGCCCCGGACACTGAAGCTTTCTTT.

J is TRBJ2-3 and V is TRBV5-1; tentative D call: TRBD2 (5 bases). Germline CDR1 SGHRS, CDR2 YFSETQ. V was shortened by 4 bases and J by 2 bases, with 5 bases between the two germline ends. This CDR3 comprises 12 residues. The chain's CDR3 is CASSRDTDTQYF. The DNA for the CDR3 is TGCGCCAGCAGCCGGGACACAGATACGCAGTATTTT.

This clone came up a few times. The chain employs TRBV29-1 and TRBJ2-1, with TRBD2 identical over 7 bases. This CDR3 is 14 amino acids long. Germline V lookup: CDR1 SQVTM, CDR2 ANQGSEA. V lost 5 bases, J lost 0 bases, and 4 bases stayed unmatched. As DNA, the CDR3 is TGCAGCGTTCGGGGCGGGAGCTCCTACAATGAGCAGTTCTTC. Protein product: CSVRGGSSYNEQFF.

The rearrangement links TRBV12-3 or TRBV12-4 to TRBJ1-6, with 9 nucleotides matching TRBD1. The CDR3 loop spans 13 amino acids. Unmatched junction bases numbered 10, after V lost 8 bases and J lost 14 bases. The CDR3: CASAIGQGSALHF. The CDR3 coding sequence is TGTGCCAGCGCGATCGGACAGGGGTCGGCCCTCCACTTT.

The chain has TRBV6-4 and TRBJ1-1, with unresolved D. Trimming pared 8 bases from V and 7 bases from J, leaving 23 bases between. CDR3 length: 15 residues. From germline, CDR1 is MRHNA and CDR2 SNTAGT. In DNA form, the CDR3 reads TGTGCCAGCCGACCTGACCCCGTCTCCGGAGGTGAAGCTTTCTTT. It specifies CASRPDPVSGGEAFF.

V usage is TRBV12-5 and J usage is TRBJ1-5; D is uncertain. CDR3 length: 14 residues. The V and J ends lost 9 bases and 0 bases respectively, with 12 bases between them. The germline V gene encodes CDR1 LGHNT and CDR2 FRNRAP. As DNA, the CDR3 is TGTGCTAGCGGGCAGACCCTTAGCAATCAGCCCCAGCATTTT. Translated, it gives CASGQTLSNQPQHF.

This clone has just a few counts. The chain uses TRBV9 and TRBJ1-6, with D uncertain. V gave up 4 bases and J gave up 0 bases, with 8 bases separating them. The CDR3 is 15 residues long. CDR1 and CDR2 from the germline V gene are SGDLS and YYNGEE. The DNA for the CDR3 is TGTGCCAGCAGCTCTTGGAGCTCCTATAATTCACCCCTCCACTTT. It is translated as CASSSWSSYNSPLHF.

The rearrangement uses TRBV4-1 and TRBJ2-1; D unresolved. In germline, CDR1 is MGHRA, CDR2 YSYEKL. This CDR3 has 11 residues. Trimming pared 0 bases from V and 7 bases from J, leaving 1 base between. The CDR3: CASSQENEQFF. Here the CDR3 DNA reads TGCGCCAGCAGCCAAGAGAATGAGCAGTTCTTC.

The chain recombines TRBV4-1 with TRBJ2-5, with 8 positions matching TRBD1. CDR3 length equals 18 residues. Germline CDR1 is MGHRA and CDR2 is YSYEKL. V lost 7 bases to trimming and J lost 0 bases; unmatched junction nucleotides: 16. CDR3 region: CASTALYTGGAYQETQYF. CDR3 nucleotides: TGCGCCAGCACCGCGTTATATACAGGGGGAGCCTACCAAGAGACCCAGTACTTC.

About this clone itself: Within the sample, other DNA sequences also encode this same CDR3. J is TRBJ2-7 and V is TRBV2, with no clear D. CDR1 and CDR2 (germline): SNHLY, FYNNEI. Trimming took 8 bases from V and 1 from J, leaving 6 bases between them. This CDR3 contains 11 residues. The CDR3 sequence: CASRQSYEQYF. CDR3 sequence (DNA): TGTGCCAGCCGCCAGTCCTACGAGCAGTACTTC.

The chain joins TRBV28 to TRBJ2-4; D perhaps matches TRBD1 (6 bases). The CDR3 length is 15 residues. Germline lookup yields CDR1 MDHEN and CDR2 SYDVKM. V was trimmed by 4 bases and J by 0 bases, leaving 10 bases between them. The CDR3, as DNA: TGTGCCAGCAGTTCAGGGGAAGGAGCCAAAAACATTCAGTACTTC. This gives the protein CASSSGEGAKNIQYF.

The rearrangement links TRBV27 to TRBJ2-1, with 8 bases identical to TRBD1. The V and J ends lost 2 bases and 6 bases, in that order; junction bases with no gene match: 6. CDR3 length: 15 residues. Germline values: CDR1 MNHEY, CDR2 SMNVEV (reference sequence). The CDR3 loop is CASSLLPGQGNEQFF. DNA for the CDR3: TGTGCCAGCAGTTTACTCCCCGGACAGGGCAATGAGCAGTTCTTC.

V is TRBV5-5 and J is TRBJ2-5; D possibly corresponds to TRBD2 (5 bases). The V and J ends lost 4 bases and 2 bases respectively, with 15 bases between them. This CDR3 spans 15 amino acids. Germline V gene sequence: CDR1 SGHKS, CDR2 YYEKEE (reference sequence). The CDR3: CASSPRWWEQETQYF. The CDR3 DNA reads TGTGCCAGCAGCCCCCGATGGTGGGAGCAAGAGACCCAGTACTTC.

The chain carries TRBV10-2 and TRBJ2-1; D may be TRBD1 (5 bases). Trimming removed 4 bases from V and 3 bases from J, with 19 bases in between. The germline V gene has CDR1 WSHSY and CDR2 SAAADI. This CDR3 has 17 amino acids. The CDR3 nucleotides are TGCGCCAGCAGTGTGGGGCTGAGTACGAGTGTCTACAATGAGCAGTTCTTC. It is translated as CASSVGLSTSVYNEQFF.

The chain couples TRBV19 to TRBJ1-2, with a weak D call TRBD1 (5 bases). V lost 4 bases and J lost 0, with 9 bases in between. Germline V gene data show CDR1 as LNHDA and CDR2 as SQIVND (reference sequence). The CDR3 consists of 14 residues. CDR3 amino acids: CASSTTATNYGYTF. For the CDR3, the DNA is TGTGCCAGTAGTACGACAGCTACTAACTATGGCTACACCTTC.

The chain carries TRBV18 and TRBJ1-1; D remains unclear. Germline CDR1 reads KGHSH; CDR2 reads LQKENI. V was cut by 4 bases and J by 1 base, with 10 bases left in between. The CDR3 consists of 14 residues. The CDR3 DNA reads as TGTGCCAGCTCACTTTCCCCGGAGAACACTGAAGCTTTCTTT. It is translated as CASSLSPENTEAFF.

The J gene is TRBJ2-7, the V gene TRBV12-3 or TRBV12-4; D perhaps matches TRBD2 (6 bases). CDR3 size: 11 residues. V dropped 6 bases and J dropped 6 bases, with 9 bases sitting between them. The CDR3 protein is CASRLAFEQYF. The CDR3 DNA is TGTGCCAGCAGACTAGCCTTCGAGCAGTACTTC.

This chain uses TRBV4-1 with TRBJ2-1; 15 nucleotides align to TRBD2. With 1 base clipped from V and 8 bases from J, the junction kept 3 bases outside the gene matches. Per germline, CDR1 MGHRA and CDR2 YSYEKL. The CDR3 is made up of 16 amino acids. This CDR3 is CASSQVGLAGGYEQFF. CDR3 sequence (DNA): TGCGCCAGCAGCCAAGTCGGACTAGCGGGAGGGTATGAGCAGTTCTTC.

This clone was seen a single time. V gene TRBV28 combines with J gene TRBJ2-3, with 9 nucleotides matching TRBD1. The CDR3 consists of 15 residues. The germline CDR1 and CDR2 sequences are MDHEN and SYDVKM. The junction had 7 bases not matched to a gene; V was cut back by 6 bases and J by 3 bases. The CDR3 coding sequence is TGTGCCAGCAGCCACCTGACAGGGGGAACAGATACGCAGTATTTT. Translation gives CASSHLTGGTDTQYF.

The V gene is TRBV18, the J gene TRBJ2-1, with TRBD1 matching over 7 bases. The germline CDR1 and CDR2 sequences are KGHSH and LQKENI. Losses at the gene ends were 6 bases for V and 9 bases for J; bases not matched to a gene: 5. This CDR3 is 12 amino acids long. The CDR3 loop is CASSTGTREQFF. The CDR3 DNA follows: TGTGCCAGCTCGACAGGGACGCGTGAGCAGTTCTTC.